A single T cell receptor (beta chain) is shown here with its context. The antigen remains unidentified. This sample's time point: week 5, during vaccination. Topical imiquimod was applied with each vaccine dose, which held 300 ug of mutant IDH1 20-mer peptide. Donor tumors were new WHO grade 3 or 4 IDH1-mutant, ATRX-lost astrocytomas. The sample originates from a study of a mutant IDH1 vaccine in newly diagnosed glioma. The CDR3 loop spans 14 amino acids. V was clipped by 0 bases and J by 0 bases, with 5 bases between them. Germline V CDR1 and CDR2: MGHRA, YSYEKL. The repertoire was sequenced with immunoSEQ multiplex PCR; TCRdb's copy has only in-frame clones and lacks some. This table holds approximately 50,000 clones, around 80% found once.

Sequences were derived from PBMCs, sampled from a glioma patient whose treatment included an IDH1 peptide vaccine. The clonotype was recovered from a man aged 50 or older with glioma. This chain uses TRBV4-1 with TRBJ1-2; D remains unclear. The CDR3 bases are TGCGCCAGCAGCCAAGACAGAACTAACTATGGCTACACCTTC. Translating gives CASSQDRTNYGYTF.